The present T cell receptor (beta chain) was sequenced within a study of low-dose radiotherapy and immunotherapy resistance in tumors. Looking at the study overall: Patients were given intravenous nivolumab 240 mg every two weeks plus ipilimumab 1 mg/kg every six weeks. Aspirin 300 mg was given orally each day for four cycles from cycle 1 day 1.

Gene-specific TRAV and TRBV primers were used for first-strand cDNA, covering alpha and beta chains. The PCR that amplified TCRs ran for 20 cycles, relying on a constant-region primer and a V-primer adapter. TCRdb reprocessed the reads via MiXCR and lists one record per CDR3 protein. The data show under 90,000 distinct CDR3 sequences, around a sixth seen once. The CDR3 spans 17 residues. Germline V gives CDR1 MNHEY, CDR2 SMNVEV (reference sequence). J was trimmed by 4 bases and V by 5 bases; bases with no gene match: 12. This clonotype was found a few times. The sample's time point: after trial treatment. Treatment specified: LDRT plus nivolumab, ipilimumab, low-dose cyclophosphamide and aspirin (RACIN trial). Donors received nivolumab, ipilimumab, aspirin, low-dose cyclophosphamide and low-dose radiotherapy.

This TCR was recovered from a male donor with prostate cancer. The gene calls are TRBV27 and TRBJ2-3, with TRBD2 matching over 10 bases. Sequences were derived from PBMCs, sampled after low-dose radiotherapy plus immunotherapy. CDR3 sequence: CASSPYPPSGSSDTQYF. CDR3 nucleotide sequence: TGTGCCAGCAGTCCCTACCCCCCTAGCGGGAGTTCAGATACGCAGTATTTT.